This T cell receptor beta chain appears in the sequencing data of a study of T cell repertoires in cytomegalovirus infection. Study overall: An indication of both CMV infection and matching HLA type came from public TCR beta signatures.

Points from the study as a whole: Based on cumulative public TCR beta family frequency, carriers of CMV plus the relevant HLA were identified. Predominance within the ex vivo response was attributable to HLA-C-restricted CMV-specific TCR beta clonotypes.

Each CDR3 protein gets one entry after TCRdb re-called the reads with MiXCR. The top ten hold under 20% of the sample, which has approximately 170,000 distinct CDR3 sequences, 17% seen once. Looked up from germline, CDR1 is SEHNR and CDR2 is FQNEAQ (reference sequence). V dropped 3 bases and J dropped 0 bases, with 5 bases sitting between them. This CDR3 comprises 13 residues. This clonotype was seen a handful of times. Its matching antigen is unknown. Sequencing was carried out using CD8+ T cells from PBMCs. The rearrangement links TRBV7-9 to TRBJ1-2; D uncertain. This clonotype was sampled from a human donor in good health (CMV status not recorded). Some clones in this sample may be carry-over from other donors' samples. The CDR3 sequence is CASSLTTNYGYTF. The CDR3 DNA is TGTGCCAGCAGCTTGACAACTAACTATGGCTACACCTTC.